The clone carrying this T cell receptor (beta chain) was detected ten times or more. Its target is unknown. This sample was taken from a study of T cells in Graves' hyperthyroidism and ophthalmopathy. General observations from the study: Most thyroid clonotypes expanded above 0.001 were also detected in blood.

Amplified regions were TCR beta CDR3 sequences from RNA transcripts. With the HTBI primer set, the TCR CDR3 went through a first round of RT-PCR. TCRdb re-derived calls from the multiplex PCR reads in MiXCR, one entry per CDR3 protein. This sample has about 640,000 distinct CDR3 sequences; around 20% occur once, and the top ten carry around a third. The germline V gene encodes CDR1 MDHEN and CDR2 SYDVKM. This CDR3 has 15 amino acids. V lost 6 bases to trimming and J lost 3 bases; unmatched junction nucleotides: 4. This receptor was obtained from a man younger than 45 with Graves' ophthalmopathy. Sequencing was performed on blood. This chain uses TRBV28 with TRBJ2-1; TRBD2 matches 11 bases. CDR3 bases: TGTGCCAGCAGGGGCCTAGCGGGAGGCTACAATGAGCAGTTCTTC. Protein: CASRGLAGGYNEQFF.